This T cell receptor (beta chain) was retrieved from a study of cytomegalovirus exposure and HLA in healthy donors (TCRdb year 2017). Study-wide context: In an earlier analysis of roughly 500 of the donors, about 270 Gb of sequence data and about 110 million unique TCR beta sequences from approximately 180 million T cells were reported. Roughly 300 gigabases of sequencing data and 80 million or so unique TCR sequences were included in an early release covering roughly 600 HLA-typed donors. Of the roughly 400 genotyped donors, around 81% fell in the genetic ancestry cluster associated with self-reported Caucasian donors. The study aimed to test whether cataloging public T cell receptors could reveal signatures of past pathogen exposure. The study profiled the T cell repertoires of fewer than 850 subjects by immunosequencing and related them to cytomegalovirus serostatus. Besides the first cohort of around 700 subjects, a separate validation cohort made up of 120 different subjects was used. To predict cytomegalovirus infection status, the study combined high-throughput TCR immunosequencing, statistical association of individual TCRs with disease status, and machine learning. To study patterns of TCR occurrence, a later analysis re-analyzed previously published TCR beta repertoires from several hundred donors and added high-resolution HLA genotyping. In the later analysis, no new phenotypic data were used to find candidate immune exposures; instead, reliance was placed on TCR beta sequences and their occurrence across donors. An earlier analysis of fewer than 700 of the donors applied high-throughput TCR beta sequencing to assess whether each TCR beta V gene segment acted as functional or pseudogenic. Donor age, sex, ethnicity and CMV serostatus were compiled alongside the repertoire data. Genome-wide SNP genotypes for about 60% of the roughly 700 donors were used in a later genetic analysis, which treated that subset as a discovery cohort. All discovery cohort repertoires had been generated on a single sequencing platform. Class I and class II HLA loci were covered by the typing at four-digit resolution. Typing coverage differed by locus: A, B, C, DRB1 and DQB1 were typed in about 620-640 donors, DQA1 in 522, DPA1 in around 580, and DPB1 in around 440. Five DR-DQ haplotypes were handled as single units for association and clustering because linkage in the cohort was strong. On average, roughly 250,000 unique TCR beta nucleotide sequences were sequenced per donor among a few hundred genotyped donors of the cohort, with 15% to 20% of those sequences being non-productive.

The library was made by the immunoSEQ multiplex PCR assay. A mixture of 60 forward primers for TCR Vbeta segments and 13 reverse primers for TCR Jbeta segments was used in the multiplex PCR. A multiplex PCR assay on genomic DNA amplified the CDR3 region of rearranged TCR beta genes. The Illumina HiSeq System was used to sequence the amplified TCR beta libraries as 87-base-pair reads. The original pipeline was this. Across the 700 or so repertoires, a later analysis counted 60 million to 90 million unique TCR beta chains, approximately 10 million of which were shared by at least two donors. Raw reads were error-corrected and collapsed into unique sequences with a nearest-neighbor algorithm that merged closely related sequences to remove PCR and sequencing errors. CDR3 sequences were aligned to IMGT reference sequences to assign V, D and J gene segments. Each retained sequence needed at least a six-nucleotide match to both a V gene segment and a J gene segment. A rearrangement counted as productive if the CDR3 had no stop codons and remained in frame with V and J, and every other rearrangement counted as non-productive. CDR3 was defined according to IMGT convention as the region running from the second conserved V-encoded cysteine to the conserved J-encoded phenylalanine. In an earlier analysis of 550 to 650 of the donors, sequences lacking an unambiguous match to a single V gene segment were excluded. In an earlier analysis of 500 to 750 of the donors, V segments were called functional above 56.7% productive rearrangements and were called segregating when the between-donor standard deviation exceeded 5%. A statistical classification framework was developed to diagnose cytomegalovirus status using the catalog of TCR beta chain sequences. In a later analysis, TCR nucleotide sequences were compared against IMGT/GENE-DB human TR gene sequences so that V and J genes could be assigned. Using the TCRdist pipeline, a later analysis assigned CDR3 sequences along with most-parsimonious VDJ recombination scenarios. In a later analysis, every TCR beta chain was defined by the combination of its CDR3 amino acid sequence and its V-gene family, and reads without a unique V-gene family were dropped. As a way to deal with suspected cross-contamination and a sequencing artifact, a later analysis dropped 500 to 700 nucleotide sequences that were highly shared and had low generation probability. For each public chain, a later analysis derived a clonal expansion index from normalized ranks of inferred template counts within each repertoire. In a later analysis, generation probabilities were computed using a VDJ recombination model fitted to out-of-frame rearrangements, and the results were checked against IGoR. Hypergeometric tests were used in a later analysis to score TCR-TCR, TCR-HLA and TCR-CMV co-occurrence, with a repertoire-size bias correction applied to the TCR pairs. False discovery rates were estimated in a later analysis by permuting HLA or CMV assignments 20 times. In a later analysis, co-occurring TCRs were grouped using DBSCAN, with TCRdist sequence similarity added in when clustering inside HLA-allele-positive subsets. Co-occurrence clustering excluded repertoires with fewer than 30,000 or more than 120,000 public chains, plus five with anomalous nucleotide sharing. TCRdb stores this immuneACCESS table with in-frame sequences only. Part of the clones is absent; in the studies checked, under half of the shortfall reflects unresolved V genes, and no reason is known for the rest. That table is the source of V, J and clone size, and D and trimming were worked out from the DNA. The sample includes 87,000 or so clones, with 64% observed a single time. The ten largest clones represent 3.2% of the sample.

The full study reports these points: A few of the identified cytomegalovirus-associated TCR beta chains were confirmed in vitro to be specific for cytomegalovirus antigens. Because the 87-base-pair reads could not distinguish some IMGT-functional V segments, including TRBV6-2 and TRBV6-3, those segments were excluded. According to a later analysis, parvovirus B19, influenza, CMV and Epstein-Barr virus appeared linked to several top co-occurrence clusters. Most TCR sequences were observed very rarely across donors, whereas some public TCRs were present in many individuals. When HLA alleles, especially DR and DQ, strongly co-occurred, attributing TCR associations to individual alleles was difficult. The earlier analysis of almost 600 of the donors excluded 15 to 20 rarely observed V segments, including chromosome 9 orphons, because counts were too low. A cluster of highly shared sequence variants was judged likely to be a technical artifact of the sequencing pipeline. In an earlier analysis of roughly 500 of the donors, most TCR beta V segments appeared in productive rearrangements about 90% or about 30% of the time, broadly matching IMGT annotations. The authors suggested that the approach could potentially be extended to other disease states and immunological phenotypes. This cohort had only TCR beta chains sequenced, and the lack of alpha or paired-chain data limited which features could be detected. Compared with the approximately 670-donor mean, donors in an Asian-associated ancestry cluster had fewer N-insertions in productive TCRs, according to a later genetic analysis. Immune exposure information for the cohort was limited to CMV serostatus. Most CMV-associated TCR beta chains appeared to be HLA-restricted in a later analysis, and the HLA associations seemed to be driven largely by CMV exposure. Roughly uniform sequencing depth across donors was assumed in presence/absence analyses, although this assumption may not hold. In a later analysis, 16,951 TCR beta sequences were associated with specific HLA alleles at a false discovery rate of 0.05. The classifier was reported to diagnose cytomegalovirus status with high specificity and sensitivity in both the original and validation cohorts. A further reported finding was that TCR beta sequences accurately predicted the HLA-A and HLA-B alleles for most subjects in the first cohort. In a later analysis, TCR association rates were found to vary across HLA loci, with the most associated TCRs seen for DRB1 alleles and the fewest for HLA-C alleles. In a later analysis, HLA-associated TCR beta chains were found to be more clonally expanded and to have lower generation probabilities than equally common non-associated chains. The study listed 150 to 200 TCR beta chains as associated with cytomegalovirus. Correlated functional status among segregating V segments might be attributable to linkage disequilibrium, but an unknown experimental factor could not be ruled out. An association between a missense DCLRE1C variant and V-gene and J-gene trimming of TCR beta chains was found in a later genetic analysis and replicated in an independent cohort. Because some donors lacked HLA typing at each locus, the association tests relied only on the typed subset.

V is clipped by 3 bases and J by 3 bases, and the sequence between their germline boundaries is 6 bases long. As encoded in the germline V gene (reference sequence), CDR1 is DFQATT while CDR2 is SNEGSKA. The cysteine opens and the phenylalanine closes a CDR3 of 11 amino acids. Only the CDR3 region is kept as DNA, spanning 33 bases read in frame from base 1. The cohort consisted of some 670 healthy bone marrow donors. At the time of sampling, every cohort member was nominally healthy, though immune exposures that went unrecorded were likely present. The donor was CMV seronegative and belonged to the group of several hundred seronegative cohort members. Every donor gave a peripheral blood sample, and the peripheral blood mononuclear cells from that sample were used for TCR beta sequencing. The Qiagen DNeasy Blood Extraction Kit was used to extract genomic DNA from the blood cell samples. With regard to this clone: Its antigen has not been determined. The record has no base qualities; no much larger clone is one base away.

This chain is built from TRBV20-1 and TRBJ2-7; TRBD2 is perhaps the D gene, given 6 matching bases. This clonotype originated in a man between 60 and 70 years old in good health and CMV-seronegative. Sequenced sample: PBMCs. The DNA sequence follows: TGCAGTGCTAGCGGGGGCTACGAGCAGTACTTC. This sequence encodes CSASGGYEQYF.